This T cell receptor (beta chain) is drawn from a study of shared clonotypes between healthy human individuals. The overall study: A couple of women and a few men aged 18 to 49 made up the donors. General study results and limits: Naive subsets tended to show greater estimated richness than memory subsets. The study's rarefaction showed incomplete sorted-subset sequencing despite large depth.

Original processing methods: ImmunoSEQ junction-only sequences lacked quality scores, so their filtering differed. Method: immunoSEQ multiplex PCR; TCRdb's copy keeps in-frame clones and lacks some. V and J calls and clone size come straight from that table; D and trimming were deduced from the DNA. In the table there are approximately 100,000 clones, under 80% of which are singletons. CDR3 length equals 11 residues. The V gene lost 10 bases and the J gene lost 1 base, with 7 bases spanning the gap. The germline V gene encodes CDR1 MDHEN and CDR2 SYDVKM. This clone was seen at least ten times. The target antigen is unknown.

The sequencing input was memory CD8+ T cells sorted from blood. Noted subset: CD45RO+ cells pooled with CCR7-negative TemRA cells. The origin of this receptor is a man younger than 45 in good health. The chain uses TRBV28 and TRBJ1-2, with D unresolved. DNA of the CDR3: TGTGCCACCGCAGATAACTATGGCTACACCTTC. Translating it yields CATADNYGYTF.